This entry concerns a single T cell receptor (beta chain). This clone was seen a single time. It lacks a known antigen. Base qualities are not provided; no much larger clone lies one nucleotide away. What this sample's time point label stands for: about 28 days (+/-7) after the second vaccine dose. Because spike-specific TCR depth and breadth did not differ between the two schedules, AZD1222 recipients who got a second dose at roughly 4 weeks were pooled with those who got a second dose at roughly 12 weeks. The vaccinee samples were drawn from two UK trials, COV001 and COV002, one of which was a single-blind randomized controlled phase 2/3 trial testing AZD1222 (ChAdOx1 nCoV-19) in healthy adults. For TCRbeta chain sequencing, PBMC samples from trial participants were taken at day 0 and at day 28 after the second dose. This entry comes from a study of T cell responses to AZD1222 COVID-19 vaccine (dated by TCRdb to 2020 to 2022). Regarding the complete study: A total of more than 230 trial participants underwent TCR sequencing, of whom around 210 had received two doses of AZD1222 and around 26 had received two doses of the MenACWY control vaccine. Trial participants were enrolled by age into subgroups of 18-55, 56-69 and 70-plus years, and about 150, 27 and 61 TCR-sequenced participants, respectively, were included in these subgroups. Study-level results and caveats: The 56-69-year group was small, and its depth increase did not reach significance, likely because of low power. CD4 TCRs associated with the vaccine covered the entire spike protein, and the dominant responses were in regions 160-218 and 743-854. After two AZD1222 doses, both the breadth and the depth of spike-specific TCRs were significantly higher than at day 0 and than in MenACWY recipients. No day 14 peak-response samples were available, so repertoires were characterized only after the peak T cell response. Reportedly, almost half of the unique spike-specific TCRs recognized epitopes lying outside the regions that are mutated in the B.1.351 and B.1.1.7 variants. Participants were mostly white British and included more females than males, and it was suggested by the authors that clonal diversity may have been underestimated. Conclusions about previously exposed vaccinees were limited because only 5 or 6 AZD1222 recipients were SARS-CoV-2 seropositive at baseline.

The CDR3 regions of human TCRbeta chains were analyzed by immunosequencing. For the original study's pipeline: TCRs in the repertoires were compared against a reference library of SARS-CoV-2-specific TCRs that had been generated with the MIRA antigen-specificity platform. Breadth was defined as the fraction of unique TCRs that were SARS-CoV-2-associated, and depth was defined as the fraction of total T cells that were SARS-CoV-2-associated. Using the MIRA data, each spike-specific TCR was assigned both to the spike region to which the TCR was reactive and to a CD4 or CD8 class. Log10-transformed breadth and depth values were compared by one-way ANOVA with Sidak's multiple comparisons tests. As stored in TCRdb, this immuneACCESS dataset retains in-frame rearrangements with V and J assigned. A fraction of the clones does not appear; measured against another copy, unresolved V genes explain less than half of the discrepancy, and the remainder lacks a known reason. For V, J and clone size, that table is used; D and trimming come from the DNA. For this sample there are about 56,000 clones; over 70% appear just once. The ten largest account for 5% of the sample.

CDR1 and CDR2, looked up from the germline V gene, are SGHNT and YENEEA. From its cysteine to its phenylalanine, the CDR3 spans 13 amino acids. Left in the record is the CDR3 DNA by itself, 39 bases read in frame from the first base. The junction shows trimming of 2 bases on V and 6 bases on J, and the gene matches do not reach 1 base of it. Specimen: peripheral blood, collected 28 days after the second AZD1222 dose. Here the chain combines TRBV11-3 and TRBJ2-1; TRBD1 aligns with 7 central bases. The clonotype comes from an adult who received the AZD1222 COVID-19 vaccine. The nucleotide sequence is given as TGTGCCAGCAGCTTACGGGACAGCAATGAGCAGTTCTTC. Its translation is CASSLRDSNEQFF.